These T cell receptor beta chains were read from a single sample in a study of shared clonotypes between healthy human individuals. The protocol was immunoSEQ multiplex PCR, while the TCRdb copy is restricted to in-frame clones and leaves out a portion. In the table there are millions of clones, under 95% of which are singletons. The specimen sequenced was naive CD8+ T cells from PBMCs. The receptors derive from a man between 18 and 29 years old in good health. Some clones in this sample may be carry-over from other donors' samples. Each CDR3 is given with its conserved first and last residue. A D gene is named only where the DNA matches it firmly. Clone size is shown for a subset of rows, as once, few, many or a class of expanded clone.

V	D	size	J	CDR3	DNA
TRBV13	.	.	TRBJ2-7	CASSFGRGGLNEQYF	TGTGCCAGCAGCTTTGGCCGGGGTGGATTGAACGAGCAGTACTTC
TRBV27	TRBD1	once	TRBJ1-2	CASSIKGARGYTF	TGTGCCAGCAGCATAAAGGGGGCGCGTGGCTACACCTTC
TRBV9	.	.	TRBJ1-2	CASSQGPPRAYGYTF	TGTGCCAGCAGCCAGGGACCACCCAGGGCCTATGGCTACACCTTC
TRBV27	.	.	TRBJ2-2	CASSAVLINPPGELFF	TGTGCCAGCAGCGCTGTCTTGATCAACCCCCCCGGGGAGCTGTTTTTT
TRBV29-1	.	.	TRBJ2-7	CSAKDTKRYEQYF	TGCAGCGCTAAGGACACGAAACGGTACGAGCAGTACTTC
TRBV6-1	.	.	TRBJ1-2	CASSEWLQGAYGYTF	TGTGCCAGCAGTGAATGGTTACAGGGAGCCTATGGCTACACCTTC
TRBV28	.	.	TRBJ1-5	CASSLTVSNQPQHF	TGTGCCAGCAGTTTAACGGTGAGCAATCAGCCCCAGCATTTT
TRBV29-1	.	.	TRBJ2-1	CSVELRSHQFF	TGCAGCGTTGAGTTAAGAAGCCACCAGTTCTTC
TRBV25-1	.	.	TRBJ2-7	CASSASYEQYF	TGTGCCAGCAGTGCAAGCTACGAGCAGTACTTC
TRBV9	.	.	TRBJ2-3	CASSSSWGRGQGVTDTQYF	TGTGCCAGCAGCTCCAGTTGGGGGAGGGGGCAGGGAGTCACAGATACGCAGTATTTT
TRBV28	.	.	TRBJ1-3	CASSMRASGNTIYF	TGTGCCAGCAGTATGAGGGCCTCTGGAAACACCATATATTTT
TRBV5-6	.	.	TRBJ2-3	CASSFDTDTQYF	TGTGCCAGCAGCTTTGACACAGATACGCAGTATTTT
TRBV7-9	.	.	TRBJ2-7	CASSSIKQRPYEQYF	TGTGCCAGCAGCTCCATTAAACAGCGTCCCTACGAGCAGTACTTC
TRBV6-5	.	.	TRBJ1-5	CASSNRGFNQPQHF	TGTGCCAGCAGTAATAGAGGGTTCAATCAGCCCCAGCATTTT
TRBV29-1	TRBD2	.	TRBJ2-1	CSARTSGRQQFF	TGCAGCGCCCGGACTAGCGGGCGCCAGCAGTTCTTC
TRBV2	.	.	TRBJ2-7	CASSEGFAYEQYF	TGTGCCAGCAGTGAAGGGTTTGCCTACGAGCAGTACTTC
TRBV7-7	.	.	TRBJ2-5	CASSLTVVGETQYF	TGTGCCAGCAGCCTCACCGTGGTAGGGGAGACCCAGTACTTC
TRBV6-4	TRBD1	.	TRBJ1-3	CASSDRAWDRARETGNTIYF	TGTGCCAGCAGTGATCGGGCCTGGGACAGGGCCCGGGAAACCGGAAACACCATATATTTT
TRBV7-9	.	.	TRBJ1-1	CASSWGHMNTEAFF	TGTGCCAGCAGCTGGGGACACATGAACACTGAAGCTTTCTTT
TRBV19	.	.	TRBJ1-1	CASNDFLAGGFTEAFF	TGTGCCAGCAACGACTTCCTTGCCGGGGGGTTCACTGAAGCTTTCTTT
TRBV29-1	TRBD1	once	TRBJ2-1	CSVDAQGGFPLWNEQFF	TGCAGCGTTGACGCCCAAGGGGGCTTCCCTCTTTGGAATGAGCAGTTCTTC
TRBV4-1	.	.	TRBJ2-2	CASSQTNFPNTGELFF	TGCGCCAGCAGCCAAACTAATTTTCCAAACACCGGGGAGCTGTTTTTT
TRBV6-5	.	.	TRBJ1-1	CASSYLGSDTEAFF	TGTGCCAGCAGTTATCTGGGGAGCGACACTGAAGCTTTCTTT
TRBV11-2	.	.	TRBJ2-7	CASRYLGNYEQYF	TGTGCCAGCCGATACCTAGGGAACTACGAGCAGTACTTC